A selection of T cell receptor beta chains follows, all from one sample in a study of T cells in tuberculosis. Repertoires were generated with immunoSEQ multiplex PCR, while TCRdb's copy carries only in-frame clones and drops some. The sample shows 25,000 to 35,000 clones, nearly 97% of them seen only once. Input material: PBMCs. These receptors were obtained from a donor aged 10 to 29 with latent tuberculosis or without tuberculosis infection. CDR3s include the opening cysteine and the closing phenylalanine or tryptophan. A D gene is named only where the DNA matches it firmly. Clone size appears in some rows only: once, few, many, or a class for an expanded clone.

TRBJ2-2 | . | TRBV30 | . | 16 | CAWSPVAPANTGELFF | TGTGCCTGGAGTCCCGTAGCGCCCGCGAACACCGGGGAGCTGTTTTTT
TRBJ1-5 | . | TRBV19 | . | 14 | CASSLSRIGQPQHF | TGTGCCAGTAGTCTATCAAGAATTGGTCAGCCCCAGCATTTT
TRBJ2-7 | . | TRBV7-3 | . | 13 | CASSSRTNYEQYF | TGTGCCAGCAGCTCGCGGACAAACTACGAGCAGTACTTC
TRBJ1-5 | . | TRBV2 | TRBD1 | 15 | CASRRDRGSNQPQHF | TGTGCCAGCAGGAGAGACAGGGGAAGTAATCAGCCCCAGCATTTT
TRBJ1-2 | . | TRBV11-2 | . | 9 | CASSLPFTF | TGTGCCAGCAGCTTACCTTTCACCTTC
TRBJ1-5 | . | TRBV4-1 | . | 16 | CASSQPSGGFNQPQHF | TGCGCCAGCAGCCAACCCTCCGGGGGGTTTAATCAGCCCCAGCATTTT
TRBJ2-7 | . | TRBV7-9 | . | 16 | CASSLVPGPINYEQYF | TGTGCCAGCAGCTTAGTCCCAGGCCCGATTAATTACGAGCAGTACTTC
TRBJ2-5 | . | TRBV14 | . | 17 | CASSQERSGSQRETQYF | TGTGCCAGCAGCCAAGAGAGGAGCGGTAGTCAGCGAGAGACCCAGTACTTC
TRBJ1-3 | . | TRBV15 | TRBD1 | 15 | CATSRGQGTGNTIYF | TGTGCCACCAGCAGGGGACAGGGGACTGGAAACACCATATATTTT
TRBJ1-1 | once | TRBV27 | TRBD1 | 13 | CASSFLQGGEAFF | TGTGCCAGCAGTTTTCTGCAGGGGGGTGAAGCTTTCTTT
TRBJ2-7 | . | TRBV18 | TRBD2 | 14 | CASSPRGGRYEQYF | TGTGCCAGCTCACCCCGCGGGGGGCGCTACGAGCAGTACTTC
TRBJ2-3 | . | TRBV9 | TRBD1 | 15 | CASSTPGTGTDTQYF | TGTGCCAGCAGCACCCCCGGGACAGGGACAGATACGCAGTATTTT
TRBJ2-7 | . | TRBV7-8 | . | 18 | CASSLANADFPSSYEQYF | TGTGCCAGCAGCTTAGCAAACGCCGACTTTCCAAGCTCCTACGAGCAGTACTTC
TRBJ1-3 | . | TRBV25-1 | . | 15 | CASSEFDTSGNTIYF | TGTGCCAGCAGTGAATTTGACACCTCTGGAAACACCATATATTTT
TRBJ2-3 | . | TRBV6-1 | . | 13 | CASTRTNEDTQYF | TGTGCCAGCACTAGGACAAACGAAGATACGCAGTATTTT
TRBJ2-1 | . | TRBV15 | TRBD2 | 12 | CATSPRGGEQFF | TGTGCCACCAGCCCGCGGGGGGGTGAGCAGTTCTTC
TRBJ2-7 | once | TRBV11-2 | . | 14 | CASSLSSNSYEQYF | TGTGCCAGCAGCTTGTCCAGTAACTCCTACGAGCAGTACTTC
TRBJ2-7 | . | TRBV18 | . | 14 | CASSASPGTYEQYF | TGTGCCAGCTCAGCCAGCCCGGGGACCTACGAGCAGTACTTC
TRBJ2-1 | . | TRBV6-4 | TRBD2 | 15 | CASSDRAGGRDEQFF | TGTGCCAGCAGTGACCGAGCGGGGGGCCGGGATGAGCAGTTCTTC
TRBJ2-7 | . | TRBV7-9 | TRBD2 | 13 | CASRPRTSPEQYF | TGTGCCAGCAGACCCCGGACTAGCCCCGAGCAGTACTTC
TRBJ1-3 | few | TRBV6-1 | . | 14 | CASQVESSGNTIYF | TGTGCCTCCCAGGTTGAAAGCTCTGGAAACACCATATATTTT
TRBJ2-7 | . | TRBV5-1 | . | 14 | CASSLVTGEDEQYF | TGCGCCAGCAGCTTGGTAACAGGGGAGGACGAGCAGTACTTC
TRBJ1-1 | . | TRBV29-1 | . | 12 | CSVETQGTEAFF | TGCAGCGTTGAGACCCAGGGAACTGAAGCTTTCTTT
TRBJ1-2 | . | TRBV6-1 | . | 12 | CASSDPVNSYTF | TGTGCCAGCAGTGACCCAGTGAATAGCTACACCTTC
TRBJ2-1 | . | TRBV29-1 | . | 12 | CSVESSIDEQFF | TGCAGCGTTGAGTCTAGCATAGATGAGCAGTTCTTC
TRBJ2-1 | . | TRBV2 | . | 10 | CASQNNEQFF | TGTGCCAGCCAGAACAATGAGCAGTTCTTC
TRBJ2-2 | . | TRBV10-1 | . | 15 | CASNLGGDNTGELFF | TGCGCCAGCAACCTCGGGGGAGACAACACCGGGGAGCTGTTTTTT
TRBJ2-5 | . | TRBV9 | TRBD2 | 15 | CASSQAGGYQETQYF | TGTGCCAGCAGTCAAGCGGGGGGGTACCAAGAGACCCAGTACTTC
TRBJ1-2 | . | TRBV9 | . | 17 | CASSVDGAGALYYGYTF | TGTGCCAGCAGCGTAGACGGGGCAGGGGCTCTCTACTATGGCTACACCTTC
TRBJ2-3 | . | TRBV29-1 | TRBD1 | 14 | CSATGTGHPDTQYF | TGCAGCGCCACGGGGACAGGGCACCCAGATACGCAGTATTTT
TRBJ1-2 | . | TRBV5-4 | . | 14 | CASSRGSQNYGYTF | TGTGCCAGCAGCAGAGGCAGCCAGAACTATGGCTACACCTTC
TRBJ1-4 | . | TRBV19 | . | 14 | CASRIQGEAEKLFF | TGTGCCAGTAGGATACAGGGCGAGGCTGAAAAACTGTTTTTT
TRBJ2-5 | . | TRBV6-1 | TRBD2 | 14 | CASAWSGGQETQYF | TGTGCCAGCGCCTGGTCGGGGGGACAAGAGACCCAGTACTTC
TRBJ2-1 | . | TRBV19 | TRBD2 | 15 | CASSTISGTNNEQFF | TGTGCCAGTAGTACGATTAGCGGGACCAACAATGAGCAGTTCTTC
TRBJ2-2 | . | TRBV9 | TRBD1 | 15 | CASSPGTGVTGELFF | TGTGCCAGCAGCCCAGGGACAGGGGTAACCGGGGAGCTGTTTTTT
TRBJ2-2 | . | TRBV5-4 | TRBD2 | 20 | CASSFRQGTSARMNTGELFF | TGTGCCAGCAGCTTCAGACAGGGGACTAGCGCTCGTATGAACACCGGGGAGCTGTTTTTT
TRBJ2-3 | . | TRBV5-1 | . | 14 | CASSNIPPPDTQYF | TGCGCCAGCAGCAACATCCCCCCACCAGATACGCAGTATTTT
TRBJ1-1 | . | TRBV4-2 | . | 15 | CASSHGGVSNTEAFF | TGTGCCAGCAGCCATGGCGGGGTTTCAAACACTGAAGCTTTCTTT
TRBJ1-2 | . | TRBV7-2 | TRBD1 | 13 | CASSSETGAGYTF | TGTGCCAGCAGCTCAGAGACAGGGGCTGGCTACACCTTC
TRBJ2-1 | . | TRBV18 | . | 15 | CASSPLGGPYNEQFF | TGTGCCAGCTCACCATTGGGGGGTCCCTACAATGAGCAGTTCTTC
TRBJ1-5 | . | TRBV6-1 | . | 16 | CASSEGPVRGNQPQHF | TGTGCCAGCAGTGAAGGCCCGGTCCGGGGAAATCAGCCCCAGCATTTT
TRBJ2-7 | . | TRBV5-4 | TRBD2 | 16 | CASSLVTTSGRFEQYF | TGTGCCAGCAGCTTGGTGACGACTAGCGGGAGGTTCGAGCAGTACTTC
TRBJ2-2 | . | TRBV6-5 | TRBD1 | 15 | CASHPGQLNTGELFF | TGTGCCAGCCACCCGGGACAGTTGAACACCGGGGAGCTGTTTTTT
TRBJ2-5 | . | TRBV5-5 | . | 13 | CASSGDPTKTQYF | TGTGCCAGCAGCGGAGACCCGACTAAGACCCAGTACTTC
TRBJ1-1 | . | TRBV10-3 | . | 15 | CAISEPGVANTEAFF | TGTGCCATCAGTGAGCCGGGGGTGGCGAACACTGAAGCTTTCTTT
TRBJ2-3 | . | TRBV27 | . | 11 | CASGWPDTQYF | TGTGCCAGCGGCTGGCCGGATACGCAGTATTTT
TRBJ2-1 | once | TRBV5-1 | . | 14 | CASRRQEAYNEQFF | TGCGCCAGCAGGAGACAGGAGGCCTACAATGAGCAGTTCTTC
TRBJ1-3 | . | TRBV9 | . | 16 | CASSVSGGTSGNTIYF | TGTGCCAGCAGCGTATCGGGGGGAACCTCTGGAAACACCATATATTTT
TRBJ1-2 | . | TRBV19 | . | 14 | CASSTQGTNYGYTF | TGTGCCAGTAGTACGCAGGGGACCAACTATGGCTACACCTTC
TRBJ2-5 | . | TRBV5-1 | . | 16 | CASSFGGPRIQETQYF | TGCGCCAGCAGCTTCGGGGGGCCCAGGATTCAAGAGACCCAGTACTTC
TRBJ2-1 | . | TRBV6-5 | . | 14 | CASSPTRERYEQFF | TGTGCCAGCAGCCCCACCCGGGAGAGGTATGAGCAGTTCTTC
TRBJ1-5 | . | TRBV30 | . | 15 | CAWSVLGLLGQPQHF | TGTGCCTGGAGTGTACTCGGACTTCTTGGGCAGCCCCAGCATTTT
TRBJ1-3 | . | TRBV5-1 | . | 13 | CASSWATGNTIYF | TGCGCCAGCAGCTGGGCCACAGGAAACACCATATATTTT
TRBJ2-5 | . | TRBV29-1 | . | 14 | CSVSPWEFQETQYF | TGCAGCGTCTCCCCTTGGGAGTTTCAAGAGACCCAGTACTTC
TRBJ2-1 | . | TRBV27 | TRBD2 | 13 | CASSLGGVHEQFF | TGTGCCAGCAGTTTAGGGGGGGTCCATGAGCAGTTCTTC
TRBJ1-2 | . | TRBV7-2 | TRBD1 | 16 | CASSLAPGTGGYGYTF | TGTGCCAGCAGCTTAGCACCCGGGACAGGGGGATATGGCTACACCTTC
TRBJ2-5 | . | TRBV6-1 | . | 14 | CASSSSSYQETQYF | TGTGCCAGCAGTTCTTCCAGTTACCAAGAGACCCAGTACTTC